Described below is a single TCR beta chain sequence and its context. The data were obtained in a study of blood T cell repertoires in COVID-19. Turning to the study itself: The United States, Italy and Spain supplied acute and convalescent COVID-19 samples. T cells, B-cell-depleted T cells, or PBMCs supplied cDNA or gDNA.

In the original analysis: How many nucleated cells were present was estimated from reference gene primer amplification. Clones were sequenced by immunoSEQ multiplex PCR, and TCRdb holds only the in-frame ones, with some missing. V and J calls and clone size come straight from that table; D and trimming were deduced from the DNA. The profile shows approximately 94,000 clones, over 80% of them singletons. The CDR3 extends over 14 amino acids. The V gene's germline CDR1 is KGHSH and CDR2 LQKENI. Trimming took off 8 bases at V and 3 bases at J, with 17 bases between the two ends. Sequenced: peripheral blood. This chain connects TRBV18 to TRBJ2-7; possibly TRBD1 for D (6 bases). The source is a man in his forties or fifties with active or convalescent COVID-19. CDR3 protein: CASTNRVGYYEQYF. The CDR3 DNA reads TGTGCCAGCACAAACAGGGTGGGATACTACGAGCAGTACTTC.